This section outlines one T cell receptor (beta chain) sequence together with its context. Its specificity is unknown. Clones were sequenced by immunoSEQ multiplex PCR, and TCRdb holds only the in-frame ones, with some missing. The table lists 150,000 or so clones, approximately 80% of them singletons, with 7.5% to 8% in the top ten. Germline values: CDR1 ENHRY, CDR2 SYGVKD. V shed 3 bases and J shed 0 bases, with 12 bases lying between them. This CDR3 is 16 amino acids long. The data originate from a study of cytotoxic CD8 clonotypes in ibrutinib-treated CLL. Overall study results and limits: Clonality was higher at ibrutinib response and returned toward baseline at progression. Rare overall, public clonotypes shrank or held steady under therapy.

The starting material was PBMCs, obtained after 36 months of ibrutinib treatment. The clonotype originates from a human donor with chronic lymphocytic leukemia. The chain couples TRBV10-3 to TRBJ1-5; D is unclear. The CDR3 DNA sequence: TGTGCCATCAGTGACCCCGGGAGCCTTAGCAATCAGCCCCAGCATTTT. Its protein product is CAISDPGSLSNQPQHF.